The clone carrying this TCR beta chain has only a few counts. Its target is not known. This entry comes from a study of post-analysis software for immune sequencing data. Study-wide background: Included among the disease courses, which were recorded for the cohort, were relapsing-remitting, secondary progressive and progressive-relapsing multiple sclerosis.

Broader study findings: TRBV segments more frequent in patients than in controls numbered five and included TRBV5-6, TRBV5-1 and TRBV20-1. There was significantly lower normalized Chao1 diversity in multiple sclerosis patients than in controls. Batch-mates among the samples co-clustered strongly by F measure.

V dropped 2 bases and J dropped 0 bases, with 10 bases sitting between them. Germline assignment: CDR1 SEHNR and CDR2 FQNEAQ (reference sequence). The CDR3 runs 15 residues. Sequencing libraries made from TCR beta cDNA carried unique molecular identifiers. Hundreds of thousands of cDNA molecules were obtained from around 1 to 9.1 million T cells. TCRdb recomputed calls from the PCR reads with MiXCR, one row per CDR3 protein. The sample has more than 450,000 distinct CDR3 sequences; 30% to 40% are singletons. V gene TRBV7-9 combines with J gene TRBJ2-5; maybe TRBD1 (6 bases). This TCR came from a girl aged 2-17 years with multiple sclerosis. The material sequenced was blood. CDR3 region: CASSLPRGYQETQYF. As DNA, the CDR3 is TGTGCCAGCAGCTTACCTAGGGGGTACCAAGAGACCCAGTACTTC.